A selection of T cell receptor beta chains follows, all from one sample in a study. TCRdb itself ran the 5' RACE reads through MiXCR, one entry per CDR3 protein. This table has 45,000 to 70,000 distinct CDR3 sequences, roughly 28% appearing once. Sequences were obtained from tumor-infiltrating memory CD4+ T cells sorted from the breast tumor. Source of these receptors: a female donor with breast cancer. CDR3s leave out the opening cysteine and the closing phenylalanine or tryptophan.

TRBV5-1	TRBJ2-5	ASSLARSSRQETQY
TRBV5-4	TRBJ2-3	ASSPTLTPGTTSTETQY
TRBV7-9	TRBJ1-2	ASSLEGHGYT
TRBV5-5	TRBJ2-2	ASSYIRIANTGELF
TRBV5-1	TRBJ2-5	ASSRGQLGLAGDGETQY
TRBV7-3	TRBJ2-3	ASSFHGQNTDTQY
TRBV20-1	TRBJ2-1	SARDPVGLNEQF
TRBV5-1	TRBJ2-1	ASSLARSSYNEQF
TRBV5-1	TRBJ1-4	ASSLVAGLWI
TRBV6-5	TRBJ1-2	ASSDDGYGYT
TRBV6-1	TRBJ1-2	ASYLGSASGTYGYT
TRBV6-5	TRBJ1-2	ASSLDWSKGYT
TRBV5-1	TRBJ2-7	ASSLSGVSEQY
TRBV20-1	TRBJ2-1	SADGRGGRSSYNEQF
TRBV19	TRBJ1-1	ASSIDGGNTEAF
TRBV29-1	TRBJ1-2	SALLFGGYT
TRBV29-1	TRBJ2-3	SAGLPGDTQY
TRBV4-2	TRBJ2-3	ASSMGLAGGSTDTQY
TRBV24-1	TRBJ1-1	ATSGGQGKAF
TRBV4-2	TRBJ2-7	ASSRTGTSDYEQY
TRBV20-1	TRBJ1-2	SAERGSYGYT
TRBV7-9	TRBJ2-5	ASSLHSAQETQY
TRBV19	TRBJ2-1	ASSIQLANEQF
TRBV29-1	TRBJ2-1	SASTGKRNEQF
TRBV2	TRBJ1-5	ASSEQGLGNQPQH
TRBV20-1	TRBJ2-7	SATDSNNEQY
TRBV18	TRBJ2-7	ASSRQGTNEQY
TRBV6-2/TRBV6-3	TRBJ2-2	ASSRRDRGNTGELF
TRBV7-2	TRBJ2-7	ASSLAPADPPYEQY
TRBV2	TRBJ2-3	ASTPRRNTDTQY
TRBV7-9	TRBJ1-4	ASSPPPNEKLF
TRBV20-1	TRBJ2-7	SAPGTESYEQY
TRBV5-1	TRBJ1-1	ASSFALTDPNTEAF
TRBV7-8	TRBJ2-5	ASSRGRNQETQY
TRBV7-9	TRBJ1-1	ASSFHREVSTEAF
TRBV7-9	TRBJ2-7	ASNRDHRDEQY
TRBV20-1	TRBJ1-5	SASGGPNQPQH
TRBV5-1	TRBJ1-1	ASSSVNSMNTEAF
TRBV20-1	TRBJ2-1	SARAGTGANEQF
TRBV10-3	TRBJ2-5	AISESRQKGTQY
TRBV12-3/TRBV12-4	TRBJ1-5	ASSPGRAQPQH
TRBV18	TRBJ2-7	ASSIGSYEQY
TRBV5-1	TRBJ2-1	ASSLDGTSGNEQF